One and the same sample provided the 24 T cell receptor beta chains below, sequenced in a study of blood T cells in healthy people across ages. It was with a sample-barcoded 5' primer and a J-beta primer mix that a second PCR of about 6 to 12 cycles was run. TCRdb reanalysed the 5' RACE reads using MiXCR and keeps one entry per CDR3 protein. The sample includes approximately 1,700,000 distinct CDR3 sequences, around 42% of them seen just once. The sequenced material came from blood. These receptors all stem from a human donor in good health.

This clonotype was detected only a few times. V usage is TRBV6-5 and J usage is TRBJ1-2; D uncertain. Per germline, CDR1 MNHEY and CDR2 SVGAGI. This CDR3 is 16 amino acids long. Trimming removed 2 bases at V and 4 bases at J, with 17 bases between. CDR3 nucleotides: TGTGCCAGCAGTTACACTTATTATGGGGAGGGCTATGGCTACACCTTC. It specifies CASSYTYYGEGYGYTF.

The V gene is TRBV6-4, the J gene TRBJ2-7, with 9 positions matching TRBD2. Germline V gives CDR1 MRHNA, CDR2 SNTAGT. V dropped 2 bases and J dropped 1; count of bases not matched to a gene: 6. CDR3 length: 16 residues. CDR3 in DNA: TGTGCCAGCAGTGACGAGAGCGGGGGGTCTTCCTACGAGCAGTACTTC. Its protein is CASSDESGGSSYEQYF.

This clonotype was observed many times. This chain uses TRBV15 with TRBJ2-3; 10 positions match TRBD1. The CDR3 runs 15 residues. The V segment lost 5 bases and the J segment 2 bases; nucleotides outside the gene matches: 4. Germline V gene sequence: CDR1 LNHNV, CDR2 YYDKDF (reference sequence). CDR3 loop: CATSRGQGDTDTQYF. The CDR3 DNA reads as TGTGCCACCAGCCGAGGACAGGGGGACACAGATACGCAGTATTTT.

This clonotype was detected many times. This chain connects TRBV5-6 to TRBJ2-3; TRBD2 agrees at 10 bases. CDR1 SGHDT and CDR2 YYEEEE come from the germline V gene. The CDR3 is 15 amino acids. V lost 3 bases, J lost 2 bases, and 3 bases stayed unmatched. The CDR3 region has the DNA TGTGCCAGCAGCTCCCTAGCGGGGGTCACAGATACGCAGTATTTT. Translation gives CASSSLAGVTDTQYF.

This clonotype was seen a handful of times. The chain carries TRBV5-1 and TRBJ2-7, with no clear D. V lost 6 bases to trimming and J lost 6 bases, with 28 bases between them. The CDR3 has 17 residues. Looked up from germline, CDR1 is SGHRS and CDR2 is YFSETQ. In DNA form, the CDR3 reads TGCGCCAGCATGGCTGGAAACAAAGGACCAGGTATGAGCGAGCAGTACTTC. It yields the protein CASMAGNKGPGMSEQYF.

The sample holds a few counts of this clonotype. This sequence joins TRBV5-1 and TRBJ2-1, with TRBD2 matching over 8 bases. The CDR3 extends over 15 amino acids. V dropped 3 bases and J dropped 4; count of bases not matched to a gene: 6. Per germline, CDR1 SGHRS and CDR2 YFSETQ. The CDR3 protein is CASSWLAGDYNEQFF. The CDR3 DNA is TGCGCCAGCAGCTGGCTAGCGGGTGATTACAATGAGCAGTTCTTC.

The chain links TRBV28 to TRBJ2-7; 11 bases match TRBD2. CDR3 size: 15 residues. Germline V gene data show CDR1 as MDHEN and CDR2 as SYDVKM. V lost 7 bases to trimming and J lost 7 bases; unmatched junction nucleotides: 12. CDR3: CASTLAGAAYNEQYF. Here the CDR3 DNA reads TGTGCCAGCACACTAGCGGGGGCTGCCTACAATGAGCAGTACTTC.

On this clonotype itself: A read error may explain this, as a much larger clone is one base away. Because the CDR3's place on the DNA is in doubt, the DNA is left out and the CDR3 is given as listed by TCRdb. This rearrangement joins TRBV20-1 to TRBJ1-2; the table's D call TRBD1 went unverified against the DNA. The germline V gene has CDR1 DFQATT and CDR2 SNEGSKA (reference sequence). The CDR3 sequence runs 14 residues, both termini included. CDR3 sequence: CSARVGTGSPRNTF.

In this sample, this clonotype turned up a few times. The chain links TRBV20-1 to TRBJ2-5; the D is unclear. Germline V gene lookup returns CDR1 DFQATT and CDR2 SNEGSKA (reference sequence). The CDR3 runs to 13 residues. Trimming stripped 1 base from V and 5 bases from J, with 11 bases between. CDR3 sequence: CSARGISRETQYF. CDR3 nucleotide sequence: TGCAGTGCTAGAGGGATATCTCGGGAGACCCAGTACTTC.

Only a few counts were recorded for this clonotype. The chain recombines TRBV7-2 with TRBJ2-1, with 9 bases matching TRBD1. The germline V gene encodes CDR1 SGHTA and CDR2 FQGNSA. There are 15 residues in the CDR3. V lost 6 bases to trimming and J lost 9 bases; unmatched junction nucleotides: 12. CDR3 DNA sequence: TGTGCCAGCAGATCAGACAGGGGGGCATTCATTGAGCAGTTCTTC. Translated, it gives CASRSDRGAFIEQFF. The complete variable domain, with remaining parts taken from reference TRBV7-2 and TRBJ2-1, reads GAGVSQSPSNKVTEKGKDVELRCDPISGHTALYWYRQSLGQGLEFLIYFQGNSAPDKSGLPSDRFSAERTGGSVSTLTIQRTQQEDSAVYLCASRSDRGAFIEQFFGPGTRLTVL.

This clonotype occurred a few times. The chain combines TRBV12-3 or TRBV12-4 with TRBJ1-5, with 7 nucleotides matching TRBD1. CDR3 size: 20 residues. V lost 0 bases and J lost 3; bases outside the gene matches: 17. The CDR3 nucleotides are TGTGCCAGCAGTTTAGCTCGTGGGGTGAGCCAGGGGGGCCCCAATCAGCCCCAGCATTTT. Its translation is CASSLARGVSQGGPNQPQHF.

The chain carries TRBV12-3 or TRBV12-4 and TRBJ2-2; D remains ambiguous. The V end lost 4 bases, the J end lost 6 bases, and 3 bases lay between the germline ends. This CDR3 has 11 residues. CDR3 DNA: TGTGCCAGCAGTTCGCCCGGGGAGCTGTTTTTT. Amino acids: CASSSPGELFF.

This clonotype was detected only a few times. V usage is TRBV6-5 and J usage is TRBJ1-5, with TRBD1 as a possible D gene (5 bases). The CDR3 totals 15 residues. Per the germline V gene, CDR1 is MNHEY and CDR2 is SVGAGI. Trimming left V 6 bases short and J 4 bases short, with 16 bases between. The CDR3 DNA sequence: TGTGCCAGCAGATCCGGGACTACCTCGAATCAGCCCCAGCATTTT. Translated: CASRSGTTSNQPQHF.

The genes are TRBV3-1 and TRBJ2-3; D remains unclear. This CDR3 is 17 amino acids long. V gave up 2 bases and J gave up 1 base, with 16 bases separating them. The germline V gene encodes CDR1 LGHDT and CDR2 YNNKEL (reference sequence). CDR3 sequence (DNA): TGTGCCAGCAGCCAATTTATTCTGGGTACGGGCACAGATACGCAGTATTTT. This translates into CASSQFILGTGTDTQYF.

There are a few counts of this clonotype. The V call is TRBV7-2, the J call TRBJ2-7; the D call may be TRBD1 or TRBD2 (6 bases each). The CDR3 extends over 14 amino acids. Germline CDR1 is SGHTA and CDR2 is FQGNSA. V lost 1 base and J lost 5, with 12 bases in between. CDR3 protein: CASSLDRGLNEQYF. For the CDR3, the DNA is TGTGCCAGCAGCTTAGATCGGGGGCTCAACGAGCAGTACTTC.

This clonotype showed up just a few times. The rearrangement links TRBV20-1 to TRBJ1-5; possibly TRBD1 for D (6 bases). Germline CDR1 is DFQATT and CDR2 is SNEGSKA (reference sequence). CDR3 size: 17 residues. V lost 0 bases and J 2 bases, leaving 17 bases between the germline ends. The CDR3 coding sequence is TGCAGTGCTAGAGAAGGGCAGGGGATATTCGGCAATCAGCCCCAGCATTTT. The encoded protein is CSAREGQGIFGNQPQHF.

The chain has TRBV10-3 and TRBJ2-3, with 8 bases fitting TRBD2. V lost 7 bases to trimming and J lost 5 bases; unmatched junction nucleotides: 2. CDR1 and CDR2 from the germline V gene are ENHRY and SYGVKD. The CDR3 sequence is 12 residues long. CDR3 region: CAITGGEDTQYF. CDR3 in DNA: TGTGCCATCACCGGGGGGGAAGATACGCAGTATTTT.

CDR3 nucleotide sequence: TGCAGCGTTGACAGTCCATACTACAATGAGCAGTTCTTC. Its protein is CSVDSPYYNEQFF. The chain uses TRBV29-1 and TRBJ2-1; no definite D call. Germline CDR1 reads SQVTM; CDR2 reads ANQGSEA. The CDR3 runs 13 residues. Trimming cost V 3 bases and J 3 bases, with 9 bases left between them.

The gene calls are TRBV29-1 and TRBJ2-1, with D possibly TRBD2 on 6 matching bases. CDR3 length: 14 residues. Germline CDR1 reads SQVTM; CDR2 reads ANQGSEA. V shed 1 base and J shed 13 bases, with 20 bases lying between them. CDR3 sequence (DNA): TGCAGCGTTGAAGGGCCGGGACTTGCAGAGACCCAGTTCTTC. This translates into CSVEGPGLAETQFF.

There are a few counts of this clonotype. V and J are TRBV6-5 and TRBJ1-2; D is unclear. Looked up from germline, CDR1 is MNHEY and CDR2 is SVGAGI. V lost 8 bases and J 7 bases, leaving 11 bases between the germline ends. The CDR3 spans 11 residues. CDR3: CASGRFTGYTF. The CDR3 DNA follows: TGTGCCAGCGGGAGATTCACTGGCTACACCTTC.

This clonotype has more than one count but fewer than ten. At one of its ends the junction is not consistent with the germline gene, which may arise from a read error. This rearrangement joins TRBV2 to TRBJ2-1; D is perhaps TRBD2 (6 bases). CDR3 size: 11 residues. Germline lookup yields CDR1 SNHLY and CDR2 FYNNEI. The CDR3 region has the DNA TGTGCCAGTAGCGGTTACAATGAGCGGTTCTTC. Its translation: CASSGYNERFF.

This clonotype was seen only a few times. The chain uses TRBV3-1 and TRBJ2-7; D is possibly TRBD2 (5 bases). The germline V gene has CDR1 LGHDT and CDR2 YNNKEL (reference sequence). The V end lost 1 base, the J end lost 4 bases, and 14 bases lay between the germline ends. CDR3 length: 15 residues. The CDR3 DNA sequence: TGTGCCAGCAGCCAAGTATCGGGGAAGGGATACGAGCAGTACTTC. Its translation is CASSQVSGKGYEQYF.

There are a few counts of this clonotype. The rearrangement joins TRBV6-2 or TRBV6-3 to TRBJ1-1, with no clear D. CDR1 and CDR2 from the germline V gene are MNHEY and SVGEGT. The length of the CDR3 is 13 residues. V was shortened by 2 bases and J by 1 base, with 5 bases between the two germline ends. The CDR3 DNA follows: TGTGCCAGCAGTTACACACAGAACACTGAAGCTTTCTTT. It codes for CASSYTQNTEAFF.

The rearrangement joins TRBV29-1 to TRBJ2-3; 7 bases are a match to TRBD1. Germline V gene lookup returns CDR1 SQVTM and CDR2 ANQGSEA. CDR3 length: 13 residues. Trimming took 5 bases from V and 11 from J; bases not matched to a gene: 13. The CDR3 coding sequence is TGCAGCGTTAAAACAGGGGTGGGGTACGAGCAGTATTTT. Encoded protein: CSVKTGVGYEQYF.